Each of the 27 T cell receptor beta chains below was sequenced from the same sample in a study of T cell responses to AZD1222 COVID-19 vaccine. Only in-frame clones appear in the TCRdb table, and some are missing; sequencing was by immunoSEQ multiplex PCR. Among 200,000 to 300,000 clones, 85% to 95% were seen once, and the ten largest hold less than 0.6%. The source material was peripheral blood, sampled on day 0 of AZD1222 vaccination. All receptors derive from an adult in good health.

This chain uses TRBV2 with TRBJ1-5; D might be TRBD1 (5 bases). The germline gives CDR1 SNHLY, CDR2 FYNNEI. Trimming shortened V by 4 bases and J by 3 bases, and 10 bases separated the two germline ends. The CDR3 has 14 amino acids. The DNA for the CDR3 is TGTGCCAGCAGTGGCAGGGTAATCAATCAGCCCCAGCATTTT. It translates to CASSGRVINQPQHF.

This chain joins TRBV11-3 and TRBJ2-1, with TRBD2 matching 11 bases. CDR1 and CDR2 (germline): SGHNT, YENEEA. The V segment lost 5 bases and the J segment 6 bases; nucleotides outside the gene matches: 6. The length of the CDR3 is 15 residues. The CDR3 protein is CASSLTGTSGNEQFF. The CDR3 DNA is TGTGCCAGCAGCCTTACCGGGACTAGCGGCAATGAGCAGTTCTTC.

The table lists this clone with a count of one. The CDR3 region is CASSGGVHLRGYTF. In nucleotides, the CDR3 is TGTGCCAGCAGTGGGGGGGTACACCTCCGCGGCTACACCTTC. The rearrangement joins TRBV28 to TRBJ1-2; tentatively, D is TRBD1 (5 bases). V shed 5 bases and J shed 8 bases, with 18 bases lying between them. Germline V lookup: CDR1 MDHEN, CDR2 SYDVKM. The CDR3 runs to 14 residues.

Concerning this clone itself: This sample also contains other DNA sequences that code for the same CDR3. The rearrangement links TRBV28 to TRBJ1-5; D is unresolved. The CDR3 contains 11 residues. Germline loops: CDR1 MDHEN, CDR2 SYDVKM. Deletions cut 3 bases from V and 6 bases from J, with 3 bases between. CDR3 amino acids: CASSLGQPQHF. CDR3 DNA: TGTGCCAGCAGTTTGGGTCAGCCCCAGCATTTT.

The chain joins TRBV3-1 (or the pseudogene TRBV3-2) to TRBJ2-1, with 13 bases lining up with TRBD2. CDR1 and CDR2 from the germline V gene are LGHDT and YNNKEL (reference sequence). V was pared by 4 bases and J by 4 bases, with 1 base of the junction left unmatched. The CDR3 has 15 residues. CDR3 sequence reads: CASSPTSGGYNEQFF. The CDR3 region has the DNA TGTGCCAGCAGCCCGACTAGCGGGGGGTACAATGAGCAGTTCTTC.

The chain employs TRBV2 and TRBJ1-1; 7 bases map to TRBD1. CDR1 is SNHLY and CDR2 is FYNNEI in the germline V gene. V was pared by 9 bases and J by 4 bases, with 11 bases of the junction left unmatched. The CDR3 covers 14 residues. Here the CDR3 DNA reads TGTGCCAGTATGAGACAGGGTGGAGGCACTGAAGCTTTCTTT. Translating gives CASMRQGGGTEAFF. Full variable domain (rest looked up from reference TRBV2 and TRBJ1-1): EPEVTQTPSHQVTQMGQEVILRCVPISNHLYFYWYRQILGQKVEFLVSFYNNEISEKSEIFDDQFSVERPDGSNFTLKIRSTKLEDSAMYFCASMRQGGGTEAFFGQGTRLTVV.

This chain joins TRBV5-4 and TRBJ1-1; D call uncertain. V was shortened by 4 bases and J by 10 bases, with 23 bases between the two germline ends. Germline lookup yields CDR1 SGHNT and CDR2 YYREEE (reference sequence). CDR3 length equals 15 residues. The CDR3 loop reads CASSPHTTKYPRAFF. As DNA, the CDR3 is TGTGCCAGCAGCCCACATACGACAAAGTACCCGAGAGCTTTCTTT.

The chain carries TRBV7-8 and TRBJ1-5; unclear D gene. Germline V gene lookup returns CDR1 SGHVS and CDR2 FQNEAQ. The CDR3 extends over 16 amino acids. The V gene lost 1 base and the J gene lost 3 bases, with 13 bases spanning the gap. CDR3 region: CASSLGVGRNNQPQHF. In nucleotides, the CDR3 is TGTGCCAGCAGCTTAGGGGTCGGCAGGAACAATCAGCCCCAGCATTTT.

The gene calls are TRBV19 and TRBJ1-2; maybe TRBD1 (5 bases). Germline CDR1 is LNHDA and CDR2 is SQIVND (reference sequence). Trimming removed 5 bases from V and 3 bases from J, with 16 bases in between. This CDR3 is built from 15 residues. CDR3 nucleotide sequence: TGTGCCAGTAGTCGCCTTGACGGGACCCACTATGGCTACACCTTC. Translating gives CASSRLDGTHYGYTF. Complete variable domain (other parts from reference TRBV19 and TRBJ1-2): DGGITQSPKYLFRKEGQNVTLSCEQNLNHDAMYWYRQDPGQGLRLIYYSQIVNDFQKGDIAEGYSVSREKKESFPLTVTSAQKNPTAFYLCASSRLDGTHYGYTFGSGTRLTVV.

J is TRBJ2-3 and V is TRBV2, with a possible D match to TRBD2 (5 bases). The CDR3 consists of 15 residues. Germline V gene data show CDR1 as SNHLY and CDR2 as FYNNEI. V was clipped by 5 bases and J by 0 bases, with 12 bases between them. The CDR3: CASSRGLSSTDTQYF. Written as DNA, the CDR3 is TGTGCCAGCAGTCGGGGTTTGTCTAGCACAGATACGCAGTATTTT.

V and J are TRBV3-1 (or the pseudogene TRBV3-2) and TRBJ2-7; D uncertain. CDR1 is LGHDT and CDR2 is YNNKEL in the germline V gene (reference sequence). CDR3 length: 13 residues. V gave up 0 bases and J gave up 3 bases, with 6 bases separating them. DNA for the CDR3: TGTGCCAGCAGCCAAGAGGCACGCTACGAGCAGTACTTC. Protein product: CASSQEARYEQYF.

The gene calls are TRBV28 and TRBJ1-1; perhaps TRBD1 as D (5 bases). The V gene lost 7 bases and the J gene lost 4 bases, with 13 bases spanning the gap. CDR1 and CDR2 (germline): MDHEN, SYDVKM. This CDR3 spans 13 amino acids. The CDR3 DNA reads as TGTGCCAGCACCAGACCTAGGGGCACTGAAGCTTTCTTT. Amino acid sequence: CASTRPRGTEAFF.

The J gene is TRBJ2-3, the V gene TRBV19; no definite D call. V gave up 3 bases and J gave up 5 bases, with 6 bases separating them. Germline V gene sequence: CDR1 LNHDA, CDR2 SQIVND (reference sequence). CDR3 size: 12 residues. The CDR3 is CASSITGDTQYF. CDR3 bases: TGTGCCAGTAGTATTACTGGAGATACGCAGTATTTT.

The gene calls are TRBV2 and TRBJ1-2, with 8 bases that match TRBD1. The CDR3 spans 12 residues. Germline V gene data show CDR1 as SNHLY and CDR2 as FYNNEI. Losses at the gene ends were 6 bases for V and 11 bases for J; bases not matched to a gene: 8. CDR3 nucleotide sequence: TGTGCCAGCAGCTTTGGACAGGGCGGTTACACCTTC. The encoded protein is CASSFGQGGYTF.

This chain connects TRBV7-9 to TRBJ1-1; D perhaps matches TRBD1 (5 bases). The CDR3 totals 13 residues. V gave up 1 base and J gave up 4 bases, with 7 bases separating them. Germline assignment: CDR1 SEHNR and CDR2 FQNEAQ (reference sequence). In DNA, the CDR3 is TGTGCCAGCAGCTTAGAGGGGAGCACTGAAGCTTTCTTT. Translating it yields CASSLEGSTEAFF.

The V gene is TRBV27, the J gene TRBJ1-2; D unresolved. Germline V CDR1 and CDR2: MNHEY, SMNVEV (reference sequence). This CDR3 has 14 residues. V was shortened by 5 bases and J by 3 bases, with 13 bases between the two germline ends. CDR3 residues: CASSPQAADYGYTF. For the CDR3, the DNA is TGTGCCAGCAGTCCACAAGCGGCCGACTATGGCTACACCTTC.

V gene TRBV2 combines with J gene TRBJ2-7; 9 nucleotides agree with TRBD1. This CDR3 is 13 amino acids long. From germline, CDR1 is SNHLY and CDR2 FYNNEI. The trim removed 5 bases at V and 6 bases at J, leaving 5 bases unmatched. DNA of the CDR3: TGTGCCAGCAGTACGGGACAGGGAGTCGAGCAGTACTTC. This gives the protein CASSTGQGVEQYF.

J is TRBJ2-5 and V is TRBV19; 9 bases match TRBD2. Looked up from germline, CDR1 is LNHDA and CDR2 is SQIVND (reference sequence). The CDR3 has 15 amino acids. The V segment lost 5 bases and the J segment 4 bases; nucleotides outside the gene matches: 8. The CDR3 DNA sequence: TGTGCCAGTAGTGTGCTAGCGGGAAGTGGAGAGACCCAGTACTTC. Protein product: CASSVLAGSGETQYF.

The chain couples TRBV28 to TRBJ1-4, with D unclear. Germline CDR1 and CDR2: MDHEN and SYDVKM. Trimming removed 6 bases from V and 7 bases from J, with 15 bases in between. The CDR3 runs 14 residues. CDR3 amino acids: CASSQITRAEKLFF. CDR3 bases: TGTGCCAGCAGCCAAATTACCCGGGCTGAAAAACTGTTTTTT.

The V and J genes are TRBV20-1 and TRBJ2-3; 11 bases line up with TRBD2. V trimming: 3 bases; J trimming: 4 bases; junction bases outside the gene matches: 6. The length of the CDR3 is 15 residues. CDR1 is DFQATT, CDR2 SNEGSKA, per germline (reference sequence). The DNA for the CDR3 is TGCAGTGCTAGTAGCGGGAGGGTAGCAGCAGATACGCAGTATTTT. This gives the protein CSASSGRVAADTQYF.

The chain employs TRBV2 and TRBJ1-2, with TRBD1 identical over 10 bases. Germline assignment: CDR1 SNHLY and CDR2 FYNNEI. CDR3 size: 16 residues. Losses at the gene ends were 8 bases for V and 4 bases for J; bases not matched to a gene: 13. CDR3 in amino acids: CASLERVGTGAYGYTF. The CDR3 DNA follows: TGTGCCAGCCTGGAAAGGGTCGGGACAGGGGCCTATGGCTACACCTTC.

This chain uses TRBV2 with TRBJ1-5; D is uncertain. V dropped 9 bases and J dropped 3 bases, with 12 bases sitting between them. The germline V gene encodes CDR1 SNHLY and CDR2 FYNNEI. CDR3 length: 13 amino acids. The CDR3 region is CASGQVFNQPQHF. As DNA, the CDR3 is TGTGCCAGTGGGCAGGTTTTCAATCAGCCCCAGCATTTT.

The V call is TRBV19, the J call TRBJ1-3, with D unresolved. This CDR3 comprises 13 residues. Per germline, CDR1 LNHDA and CDR2 SQIVND (reference sequence). The ends were cut back, 7 bases at V and 0 bases at J, with 7 bases in the middle. The CDR3 sequence: CASTRFSGNTIYF. CDR3 nucleotides: TGTGCCAGTACACGCTTCTCTGGAAACACCATATATTTT. Together with reference TRBV19 and TRBJ1-3, the CDR3 gives the full variable domain: DGGITQSPKYLFRKEGQNVTLSCEQNLNHDAMYWYRQDPGQGLRLIYYSQIVNDFQKGDIAEGYSVSREKKESFPLTVTSAQKNPTAFYLCASTRFSGNTIYFGEGSWLTVV.

This clone was seen a few times. The genes are TRBV10-3 and TRBJ1-3; 8 nucleotides match TRBD1. This CDR3 spans 16 amino acids. V lost 6 bases, J lost 0 bases, and 7 bases stayed unmatched. Germline values: CDR1 ENHRY, CDR2 SYGVKD. The CDR3 sequence: CAISPRGPNSGNTIYF. The CDR3 DNA reads TGTGCCATCAGCCCCAGGGGGCCCAACTCTGGAAACACCATATATTTT.

This clone has a handful of counts. The rearrangement uses TRBV10-3 and TRBJ1-5, with 8 bases that match TRBD1. The J segment lost 7 bases and the V segment lost 8 bases, leaving 7 bases of the junction unmatched. The length of the CDR3 is 13 residues. Germline lookup yields CDR1 ENHRY and CDR2 SYGVKD. This chain's CDR3 is CAIGQGASQPQHF. The DNA of the CDR3 is TGTGCCATCGGCCAGGGGGCTTCGCAGCCCCAGCATTTT.

This clone was detected once. The V gene is TRBV5-1, the J gene TRBJ2-7; D unresolved. This CDR3 is 11 amino acids long. Germline CDR1 reads SGHRS; CDR2 reads YFSETQ. Deletions cut 4 bases from V and 2 bases from J, with 4 bases between. In DNA form, the CDR3 reads TGCGCCAGCAGCGGTGCCTACGAGCAGTACTTC. Its translation: CASSGAYEQYF.

The genes are TRBV28 and TRBJ1-5; D is uncertain. The V end was cut by 4 bases, the J end by 6 bases, with 10 bases between. The germline V gene encodes CDR1 MDHEN and CDR2 SYDVKM. The CDR3 is made up of 13 amino acids. The CDR3 reads CASSWGRVQPQHF. CDR3 DNA: TGTGCCAGCAGTTGGGGTCGGGTTCAGCCCCAGCATTTT.